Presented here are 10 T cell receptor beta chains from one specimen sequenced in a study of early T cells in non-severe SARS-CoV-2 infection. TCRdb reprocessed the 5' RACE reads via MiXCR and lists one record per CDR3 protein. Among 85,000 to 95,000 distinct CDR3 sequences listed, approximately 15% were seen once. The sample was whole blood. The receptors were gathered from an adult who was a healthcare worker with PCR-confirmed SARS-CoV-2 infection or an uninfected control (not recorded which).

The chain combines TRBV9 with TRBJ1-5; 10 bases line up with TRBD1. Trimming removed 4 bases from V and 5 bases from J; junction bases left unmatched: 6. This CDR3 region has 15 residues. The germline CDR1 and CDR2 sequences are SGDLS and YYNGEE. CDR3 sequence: CASSISGTGDQPQHF. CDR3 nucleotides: TGTGCCAGCAGCATTTCCGGGACAGGGGATCAGCCCCAGCATTTT.

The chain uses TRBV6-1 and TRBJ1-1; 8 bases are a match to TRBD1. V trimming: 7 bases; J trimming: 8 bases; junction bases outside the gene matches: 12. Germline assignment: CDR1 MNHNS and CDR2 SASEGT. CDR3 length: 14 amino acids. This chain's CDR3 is CASIPRTGSVEAFF. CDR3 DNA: TGTGCCAGCATCCCAAGGACAGGGTCGGTGGAAGCTTTCTTT.

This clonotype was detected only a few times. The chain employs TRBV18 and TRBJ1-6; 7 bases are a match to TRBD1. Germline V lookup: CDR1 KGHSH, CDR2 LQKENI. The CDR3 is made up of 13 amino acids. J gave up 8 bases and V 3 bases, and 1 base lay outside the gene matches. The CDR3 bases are TGTGCCAGCTCACCCGACAGGGATTCACCCCTCCACTTT. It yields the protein CASSPDRDSPLHF.

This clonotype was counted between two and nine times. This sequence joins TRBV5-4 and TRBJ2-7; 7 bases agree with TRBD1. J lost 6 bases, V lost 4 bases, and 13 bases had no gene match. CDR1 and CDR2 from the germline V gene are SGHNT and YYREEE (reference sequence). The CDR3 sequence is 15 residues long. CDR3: CASSRDTGDNGEQYV. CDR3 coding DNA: TGTGCCAGCAGCCGAGATACAGGGGATAACGGCGAGCAGTACGTC.

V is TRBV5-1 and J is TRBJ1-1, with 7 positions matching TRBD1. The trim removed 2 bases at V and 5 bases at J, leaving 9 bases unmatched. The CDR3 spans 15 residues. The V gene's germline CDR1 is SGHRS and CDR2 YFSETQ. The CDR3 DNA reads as TGCGCCAGCAGCTTCCTACAGGCAGGGGGGACTGAAGCTTTCTTT. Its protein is CASSFLQAGGTEAFF.

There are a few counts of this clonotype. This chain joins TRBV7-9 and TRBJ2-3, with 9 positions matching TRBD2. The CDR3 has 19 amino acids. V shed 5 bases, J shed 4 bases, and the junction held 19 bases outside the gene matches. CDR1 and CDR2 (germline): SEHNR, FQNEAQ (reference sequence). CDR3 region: CASSRAGWASGDGADTQYF. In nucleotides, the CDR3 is TGTGCCAGCAGCCGTGCTGGATGGGCTAGCGGGGACGGCGCAGATACGCAGTATTTT.

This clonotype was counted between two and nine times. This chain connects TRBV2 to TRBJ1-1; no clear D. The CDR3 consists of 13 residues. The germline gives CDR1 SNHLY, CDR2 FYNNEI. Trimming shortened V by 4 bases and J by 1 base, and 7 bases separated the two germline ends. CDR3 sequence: CASSVYGNTEAFF. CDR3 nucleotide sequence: TGTGCCAGCAGTGTATACGGGAACACTGAAGCTTTCTTT.

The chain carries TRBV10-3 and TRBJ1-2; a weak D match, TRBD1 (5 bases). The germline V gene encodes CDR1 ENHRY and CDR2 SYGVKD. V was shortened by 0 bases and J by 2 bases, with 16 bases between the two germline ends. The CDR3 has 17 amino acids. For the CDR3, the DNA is TGTGCCATCAGTGAGTCGTCGTATGAGACAGTAAACTATGGCTACACCTTC. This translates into CAISESSYETVNYGYTF.

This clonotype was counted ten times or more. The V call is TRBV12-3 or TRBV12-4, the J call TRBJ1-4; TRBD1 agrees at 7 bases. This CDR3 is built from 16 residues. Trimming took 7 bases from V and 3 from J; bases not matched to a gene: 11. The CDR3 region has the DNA TGTGCCAGCACTCTTCGGGCAGGGACAGCTAATGAAAAACTGTTTTTT. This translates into CASTLRAGTANEKLFF.

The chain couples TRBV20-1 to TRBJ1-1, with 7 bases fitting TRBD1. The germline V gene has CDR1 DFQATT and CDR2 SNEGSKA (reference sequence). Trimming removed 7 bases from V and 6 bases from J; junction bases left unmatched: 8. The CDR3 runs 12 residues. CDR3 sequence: CSVAQGDAEAFF. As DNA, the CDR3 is TGCAGTGTCGCTCAGGGGGACGCTGAAGCTTTCTTT.